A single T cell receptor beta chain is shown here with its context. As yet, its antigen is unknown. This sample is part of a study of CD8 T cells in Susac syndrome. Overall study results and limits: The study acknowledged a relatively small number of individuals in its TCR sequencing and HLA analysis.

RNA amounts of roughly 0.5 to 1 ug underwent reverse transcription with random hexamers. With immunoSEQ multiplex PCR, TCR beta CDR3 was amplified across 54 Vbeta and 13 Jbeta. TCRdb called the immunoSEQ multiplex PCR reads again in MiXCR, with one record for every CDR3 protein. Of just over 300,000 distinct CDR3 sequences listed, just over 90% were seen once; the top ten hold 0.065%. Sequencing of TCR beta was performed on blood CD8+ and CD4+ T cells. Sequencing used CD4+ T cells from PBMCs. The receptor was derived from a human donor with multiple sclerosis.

CDR3 DNA: TGTGCCTGGAGTGGGGGGGTCCAAGAGACCCAGTACTTC. It specifies CAWSGGVQETQYF. The chain recombines TRBV30 with TRBJ2-5, with D tentatively TRBD2 (6 bases). CDR1 is GTSNPN, CDR2 SVGIG, per germline (reference sequence). The V and J ends lost 1 base and 1 base respectively, with 7 bases between them. The CDR3 sequence is 13 residues long.